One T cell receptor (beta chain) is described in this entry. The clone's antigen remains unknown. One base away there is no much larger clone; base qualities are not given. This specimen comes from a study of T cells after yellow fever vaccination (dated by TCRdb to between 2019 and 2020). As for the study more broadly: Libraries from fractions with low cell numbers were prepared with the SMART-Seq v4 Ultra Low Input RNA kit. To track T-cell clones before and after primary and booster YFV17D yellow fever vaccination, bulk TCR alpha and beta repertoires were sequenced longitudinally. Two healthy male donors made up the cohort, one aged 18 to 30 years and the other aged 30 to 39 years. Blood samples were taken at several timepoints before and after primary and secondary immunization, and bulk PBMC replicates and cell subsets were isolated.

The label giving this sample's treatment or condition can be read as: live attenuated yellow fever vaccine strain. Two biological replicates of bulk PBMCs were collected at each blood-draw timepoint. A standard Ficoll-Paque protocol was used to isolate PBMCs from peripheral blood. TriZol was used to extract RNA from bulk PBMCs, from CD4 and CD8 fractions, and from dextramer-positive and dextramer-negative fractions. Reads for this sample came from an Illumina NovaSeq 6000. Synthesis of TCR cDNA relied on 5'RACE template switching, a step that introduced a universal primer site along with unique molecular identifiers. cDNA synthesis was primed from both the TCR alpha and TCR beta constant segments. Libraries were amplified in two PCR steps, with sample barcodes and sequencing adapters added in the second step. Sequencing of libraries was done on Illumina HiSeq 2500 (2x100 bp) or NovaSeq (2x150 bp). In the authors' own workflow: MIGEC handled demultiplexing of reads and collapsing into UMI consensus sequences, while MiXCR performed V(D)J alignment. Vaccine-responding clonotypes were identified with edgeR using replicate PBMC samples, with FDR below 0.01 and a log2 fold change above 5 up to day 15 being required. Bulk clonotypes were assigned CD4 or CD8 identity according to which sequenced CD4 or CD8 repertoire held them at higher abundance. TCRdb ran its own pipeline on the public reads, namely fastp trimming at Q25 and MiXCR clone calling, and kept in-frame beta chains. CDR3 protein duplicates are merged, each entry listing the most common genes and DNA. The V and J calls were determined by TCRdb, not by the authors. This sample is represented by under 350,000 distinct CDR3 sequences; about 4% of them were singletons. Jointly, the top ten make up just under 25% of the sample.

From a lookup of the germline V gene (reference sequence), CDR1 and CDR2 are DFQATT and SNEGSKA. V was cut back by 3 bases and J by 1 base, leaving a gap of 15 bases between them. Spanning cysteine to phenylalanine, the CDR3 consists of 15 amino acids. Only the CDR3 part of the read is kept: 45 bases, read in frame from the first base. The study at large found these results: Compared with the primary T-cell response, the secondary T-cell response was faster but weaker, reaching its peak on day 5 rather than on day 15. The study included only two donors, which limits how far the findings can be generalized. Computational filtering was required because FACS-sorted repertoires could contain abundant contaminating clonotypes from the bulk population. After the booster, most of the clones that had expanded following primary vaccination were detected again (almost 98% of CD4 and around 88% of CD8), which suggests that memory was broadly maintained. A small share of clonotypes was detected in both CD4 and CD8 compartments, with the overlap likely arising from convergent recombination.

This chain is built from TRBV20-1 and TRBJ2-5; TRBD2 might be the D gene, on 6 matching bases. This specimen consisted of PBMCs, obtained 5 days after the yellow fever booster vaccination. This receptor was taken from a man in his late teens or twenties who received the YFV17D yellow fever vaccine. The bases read TGCAGTGCTAGCCCCATGTCGGGGGTCCAAGAGACCCAGTACTTC. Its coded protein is CSASPMSGVQETQYF.